Listed below are T cell receptor beta chains from one sample, sequenced in a study of blood T cell repertoires in COVID-19. Generated by immunoSEQ multiplex PCR, the TCRdb table keeps only in-frame clones and is missing some. This sample has roughly 280,000 clones, with 88% found just once. The sample was peripheral blood. The receptors originated from a woman in her 30s with COVID-19, enrolled during active disease. Each CDR3 is given with its conserved first and last residue. The D gene is left open where the match is weak.

CDR3aa: CASSLGPGTAYNEQFF; CDR3nt: TGTGCCAGCAGCTTAGGACCCGGGACAGCCTACAATGAGCAGTTCTTC; v_gene: TRBV11-3; j_gene: TRBJ2-1; d_gene: TRBD1
CDR3aa: CASSLAGQGETQYF; CDR3nt: TGCGCCAGCAGCTTGGCAGGACAGGGGGAGACCCAGTACTTC; v_gene: TRBV5-1; j_gene: TRBJ2-5; d_gene: TRBD1
CDR3aa: CASSFRQDNTEAFF; CDR3nt: TGTGCCAGCAGCTTCCGCCAGGATAACACTGAAGCTTTCTTT; v_gene: TRBV11-2; j_gene: TRBJ1-1; d_gene: -
CDR3aa: CASSSLQTYEQYF; CDR3nt: TGTGCCAGCAGCTCCCTACAGACCTACGAGCAGTACTTC; v_gene: TRBV27; j_gene: TRBJ2-7; d_gene: -
CDR3aa: CASSPYRDSTYEQYF; CDR3nt: TGTGCCAGCTCACCATACAGGGATTCCACCTACGAGCAGTACTTC; v_gene: TRBV18; j_gene: TRBJ2-7; d_gene: -
CDR3aa: CASSPGHNNQPQHF; CDR3nt: TGTGCCAGCAGCCCGGGACATAACAATCAGCCCCAGCATTTT; v_gene: TRBV5-5; j_gene: TRBJ1-5; d_gene: -
CDR3aa: CASTLAGGGGPYEQYF; CDR3nt: TGTGCCAGCACCCTCGCCGGGGGTGGAGGGCCCTACGAGCAGTACTTC; v_gene: TRBV28; j_gene: TRBJ2-7; d_gene: -
CDR3aa: CASSPAKSTGARNSPLHF; CDR3nt: TGTGCCAGCAGCCCAGCCAAGAGTACAGGGGCCCGAAATTCACCCCTCCACTTT; v_gene: TRBV4-2; j_gene: TRBJ1-6; d_gene: TRBD1
CDR3aa: CASSLVIAGADEQFF; CDR3nt: TGCGCCAGCAGCTTGGTGATAGCGGGAGCGGATGAGCAGTTCTTC; v_gene: TRBV5-1; j_gene: TRBJ2-1; d_gene: TRBD2
CDR3aa: CASTSLQETQYF; CDR3nt: TGTGCCAGCACTAGCCTCCAAGAGACCCAGTACTTC; v_gene: TRBV28; j_gene: TRBJ2-5; d_gene: -
CDR3aa: CASGGGPPTGELFF; CDR3nt: TGTGCCAGCGGCGGCGGGCCGCCCACCGGGGAGCTGTTTTTT; v_gene: TRBV2; j_gene: TRBJ2-2; d_gene: -
CDR3aa: CASSSGQDNSPLHF; CDR3nt: TGCGCCAGCAGCTCGGGACAAGATAATTCACCCCTCCACTTT; v_gene: TRBV5-1; j_gene: TRBJ1-6; d_gene: -
CDR3aa: CASSPSGRAGYNEQFF; CDR3nt: TGCGCCAGCAGTCCTAGCGGGAGGGCCGGATACAATGAGCAGTTCTTC; v_gene: TRBV10-1; j_gene: TRBJ2-1; d_gene: TRBD2
CDR3aa: CASSPPGTGYETQYF; CDR3nt: TGTGCCAGCAGCCCACCTGGGACAGGGTATGAGACCCAGTACTTC; v_gene: TRBV7-9; j_gene: TRBJ2-5; d_gene: TRBD1
CDR3aa: CASIPRQGVNTEAFF; CDR3nt: TGTGCCAGTATCCCGAGACAGGGGGTAAACACTGAAGCTTTCTTT; v_gene: TRBV19; j_gene: TRBJ1-1; d_gene: TRBD1
CDR3aa: CASSYGQGLGGASQPQHF; CDR3nt: TGTGCCAGCAGTTACGGACAGGGGTTGGGGGGGGCAAGTCAGCCCCAGCATTTT; v_gene: TRBV6-2/TRBV6-3; j_gene: TRBJ1-5; d_gene: TRBD1
CDR3aa: CASKLGVGFAEAFF; CDR3nt: TGTGCCAGCAAATTGGGCGTCGGTTTTGCTGAAGCTTTCTTT; v_gene: TRBV5-6; j_gene: TRBJ1-1; d_gene: -
CDR3aa: CSARRGYGYTF; CDR3nt: TGCAGTGCTAGAAGGGGATATGGCTACACCTTC; v_gene: TRBV20-1; j_gene: TRBJ1-2; d_gene: -
CDR3aa: CASKSEGNRAYEQYF; CDR3nt: TGTGCCAGCAAATCGGAGGGGAACAGAGCCTACGAGCAGTACTTC; v_gene: TRBV2; j_gene: TRBJ2-7; d_gene: -
CDR3aa: CASGTGTSPYEQYF; CDR3nt: TGTGCCAGCGGAACCGGGACTAGCCCCTACGAGCAGTACTTC; v_gene: TRBV6-5; j_gene: TRBJ2-7; d_gene: TRBD2
CDR3aa: CASSLEGLAHDEQFF; CDR3nt: TGCGCCAGCAGCCTCGAGGGACTAGCACATGATGAGCAGTTCTTC; v_gene: TRBV5-1; j_gene: TRBJ2-1; d_gene: TRBD2
CDR3aa: CASSFLSNQPQHF; CDR3nt: TGCGCCAGCAGCTTTTTAAGCAATCAGCCCCAGCATTTT; v_gene: TRBV5-1; j_gene: TRBJ1-5; d_gene: -
CDR3aa: CASRVQGSSGYTF; CDR3nt: TGTGCCAGCAGGGTACAGGGGAGCAGCGGCTACACCTTC; v_gene: TRBV28; j_gene: TRBJ1-2; d_gene: TRBD1
CDR3aa: CASSPAGRARRNEQFF; CDR3nt: TGTGCCAGCAGTCCGGCCGGGAGGGCTAGACGCAATGAGCAGTTCTTC; v_gene: TRBV5-4; j_gene: TRBJ2-1; d_gene: TRBD2
CDR3aa: CASSFRYEQYF; CDR3nt: TGTGCCAGCAGTTTTCGTTACGAGCAGTACTTC; v_gene: TRBV28; j_gene: TRBJ2-7; d_gene: -
CDR3aa: CASSPSPYRGRGYTF; CDR3nt: TGTGCCAGCAGCCCGTCCCCTTACAGGGGCCGGGGCTACACCTTC; v_gene: TRBV21-1; j_gene: TRBJ1-2; d_gene: -
CDR3aa: CATSDSTGLAVDEQYF; CDR3nt: TGTGCCACCAGTGATTCCACGGGACTAGCGGTAGACGAGCAGTACTTC; v_gene: TRBV24-1; j_gene: TRBJ2-7; d_gene: TRBD2
CDR3aa: CASSLAGNYGYTF; CDR3nt: TGTGCCAGCAGTTTAGCAGGGAACTATGGCTACACCTTC; v_gene: TRBV27; j_gene: TRBJ1-2; d_gene: -
CDR3aa: CASSLAAGYEQYF; CDR3nt: TGCGCCAGCAGCTTGGCGGCGGGGTACGAGCAGTACTTC; v_gene: TRBV5-1; j_gene: TRBJ2-7; d_gene: -
CDR3aa: CASSQVQGDSNQPQHF; CDR3nt: TGCGCCAGCAGCCAGGTACAGGGCGATAGCAATCAGCCCCAGCATTTT; v_gene: TRBV4-1; j_gene: TRBJ1-5; d_gene: -